The 21 T cell receptor beta chains below come from one sample, sequenced in a study of cytotoxic CD8 clonotypes in ibrutinib-treated CLL. Some clones are missing from TCRdb's copy, which holds only in-frame ones; the method was immunoSEQ multiplex PCR. Of some 100,000 clones listed, 58% are singletons. Sequenced here: PBMCs, sampled after 24 months of ibrutinib treatment. Receptor source: a human donor with chronic lymphocytic leukemia.

This clone has just a few counts. Other nucleotide sequences in the sample specify the same CDR3. The chain uses TRBV18 and TRBJ2-5, with unresolved D. The germline CDR1 and CDR2 sequences are KGHSH and LQKENI. Trimming left V 3 bases short and J 3 bases short, with 8 bases between. CDR3 length: 13 amino acids. The CDR3 coding sequence is TGTGCCAGCTCACCCGGGCAGGAAGAGACCCAGTACTTC. Translation: CASSPGQEETQYF. Based on the CDR3 plus reference TRBV18 and TRBJ2-5, the full variable domain is NAGVMQNPRHLVRRRGQEARLRCSPMKGHSHVYWYRQLPEEGLKFMVYLQKENIIDESGMPKERFSAEFPKEGPSILRIQQVVRGDSAAYFCASSPGQEETQYFGPGTRLLVL.

The gene calls are TRBV5-1 and TRBJ1-1, with 8 bases lining up with TRBD1. The length of the CDR3 is 14 residues. Germline assignment: CDR1 SGHRS and CDR2 YFSETQ. V was pared by 4 bases and J by 4 bases, with 6 bases of the junction left unmatched. CDR3 region: CASSIQGGSTEAFF. CDR3 DNA: TGCGCCAGCAGCATACAGGGGGGTAGCACTGAAGCTTTCTTT.

In this sample, this clone turned up many times. J is TRBJ1-1 and V is TRBV7-6; D gene ambiguous. Trimming left V 5 bases short and J 4 bases short, with 14 bases between. CDR1 and CDR2 (germline): SGHVS, FNYEAQ. The length of the CDR3 is 14 residues. DNA for the CDR3: TGTGCCAGCAGCCCCACCACATCCATCACTGAAGCTTTCTTT. It yields the protein CASSPTTSITEAFF. Full variable domain (outside the CDR3, taken from reference TRBV7-6 and TRBJ1-1): GAGVSQSPRYKVTKRGQDVALRCDPISGHVSLYWYRQALGQGPEFLTYFNYEAQQDKSGLPNDRFSAERPEGSISTLTIQRTEQRDSAMYRCASSPTTSITEAFFGQGTRLTVV.

The gene calls are TRBV30 and TRBJ2-5, with TRBD2 matching 7 bases. This CDR3 region has 16 residues. V shed 0 bases, J shed 1 base, and the junction held 8 bases outside the gene matches. Germline V lookup: CDR1 GTSNPN, CDR2 SVGIG (reference sequence). The CDR3 region has the DNA TGTGCCTGGAGTGTAAGGGCTAGCGGACCCCAAGAGACCCAGTACTTC. Translating it yields CAWSVRASGPQETQYF.

This clone was detected many times. V usage is TRBV2 and J usage is TRBJ1-4; D ambiguous. Trimming took off 3 bases at V and 13 bases at J, with 9 bases between the two ends. The V gene's germline CDR1 is SNHLY and CDR2 FYNNEI. This CDR3 is built from 11 residues. The CDR3 DNA reads TGTGCCAGCAGTGATCTAGGGCGACTGTTTTTT. It codes for CASSDLGRLFF.

The gene calls are TRBV7-2 and TRBJ2-3; D is unresolved. The CDR3 extends over 15 amino acids. The V gene lost 1 base and the J gene lost 1 base, with 9 bases spanning the gap. Germline CDR1 is SGHTA and CDR2 is FQGNSA. CDR3 nucleotides: TGTGCCAGCAGCTTAGTCCCAGCAGGCACAGATACGCAGTATTTT. It yields the protein CASSLVPAGTDTQYF.

In its sample, this clone was seen a few times. The chain is built from TRBV10-3 and TRBJ2-7; possibly TRBD1 or TRBD2 for D (5 bases each). Germline loops: CDR1 ENHRY, CDR2 SYGVKD. This CDR3 contains 12 residues. Trimming removed 6 bases from V and 5 bases from J, with 11 bases in between. The CDR3 region has the DNA TGTGCCATCAGCAGATTGGGGGACGAGCAGTACTTC. The encoded protein is CAISRLGDEQYF.

The J gene is TRBJ2-6, the V gene TRBV19; 7 nucleotides line up with TRBD1. V was pared by 7 bases and J by 1 base, with 13 bases of the junction left unmatched. The germline gives CDR1 LNHDA, CDR2 SQIVND (reference sequence). The CDR3 has 18 amino acids. The CDR3 is CASNSREGASSGANVLTF. Here the CDR3 DNA reads TGTGCCAGTAACTCAAGAGAGGGGGCGTCTTCTGGGGCCAACGTCCTGACTTTC.

V and J are TRBV28 and TRBJ2-3; D ambiguous. V was clipped by 5 bases and J by 6 bases, with 12 bases between them. CDR1 and CDR2 (germline): MDHEN, SYDVKM. This CDR3 has 13 residues. CDR3 in DNA: TGTGCCAGCAGTACTATCACGAGGGATACGCAGTATTTT. Residues: CASSTITRDTQYF.

The chain uses TRBV29-1 and TRBJ2-1, with 7 bases identical to TRBD1. There are 16 residues in the CDR3. Germline CDR1 is SQVTM and CDR2 is ANQGSEA. Trimming at V came to 5 bases and at J to 0 bases, leaving 10 bases not matched to a gene. CDR3 in amino acids: CSVRVATGSSYNEQFF. The CDR3 bases are TGCAGCGTTAGAGTTGCGACAGGGAGCTCCTACAATGAGCAGTTCTTC.

The V call is TRBV11-3, the J call TRBJ2-1; TRBD2 is a possible D gene (6 bases). This CDR3 is 14 amino acids long. V was cut by 3 bases and J by 0 bases, with 6 bases left in between. Per germline, CDR1 SGHNT and CDR2 YENEEA. CDR3 nucleotide sequence: TGTGCCAGCAGCTTGCGGGGCTCCTACAATGAGCAGTTCTTC. Translation: CASSLRGSYNEQFF.

In this sample, this clone turned up a few times. The chain's CDR3 is CASSSGQAAFF. The CDR3 region has the DNA TGCGCCAGCAGCTCGGGACAGGCTGCTTTCTTT. This chain uses TRBV5-1 with TRBJ1-1; 8 positions match TRBD1. Per germline, CDR1 SGHRS and CDR2 YFSETQ. Germline trimming cut 3 bases from V and 11 bases from J; bases unmatched to any gene: 3. This CDR3 has 11 residues.

This chain uses TRBV5-1 with TRBJ1-1, with 10 bases identical to TRBD1. There are 14 residues in the CDR3. Unmatched junction bases numbered 7, after V lost 7 bases and J lost 4 bases. The germline CDR1 and CDR2 sequences are SGHRS and YFSETQ. DNA for the CDR3: TGCGCCAGCGGGACAGGGGATCGGGGCACTGAAGCTTTCTTT. It specifies CASGTGDRGTEAFF.

The chain carries TRBV5-5 and TRBJ2-1; D unclear. Germline CDR1 and CDR2: SGHKS and YYEKEE (reference sequence). The CDR3 is 15 residues long. The V end was cut by 2 bases, the J end by 2 bases, with 11 bases between. CDR3 bases: TGTGCCAGCAGCTTAGCTGGACGGACCTACAATGAGCAGTTCTTC. Its translation: CASSLAGRTYNEQFF. The whole variable domain, remainder taken from reference TRBV5-5 and TRBJ2-1, is DAGVTQSPTHLIKTRGQQVTLRCSPISGHKSVSWYQQVLGQGPQFIFQYYEKEERGRGNFPDRFSARQFPNYSSELNVNALLLGDSALYLCASSLAGRTYNEQFFGPGTRLTVL.

This clone was seen a handful of times. V is TRBV28 and J is TRBJ2-1; D gene ambiguous. V was shortened by 2 bases and J by 11 bases, with 10 bases between the two germline ends. Germline loops: CDR1 MDHEN, CDR2 SYDVKM. The CDR3 is made up of 12 amino acids. CDR3: CASSLRAPKQFF. The CDR3 bases are TGTGCCAGCAGTTTAAGGGCCCCGAAGCAGTTCTTC.

The V and J genes are TRBV30 and TRBJ1-1; the D is unclear. Trimming left V 6 bases short and J 5 bases short, with 16 bases between. The length of the CDR3 is 13 residues. Germline CDR1 is GTSNPN and CDR2 is SVGIG (reference sequence). Written as DNA, the CDR3 is TGTGCCTGCAGCCCTGGATTGTGGACTGAAGCTTTCTTT. Translated, it gives CACSPGLWTEAFF.

This clone was observed a handful of times. The chain links TRBV6-5 to TRBJ2-1; 8 bases are a match to TRBD2. Trimming at V came to 6 bases and at J to 3 bases, leaving 1 base not matched to a gene. The CDR3 extends over 13 amino acids. Germline V gene lookup returns CDR1 MNHEY and CDR2 SVGAGI. As DNA, the CDR3 is TGTGCCAGCAGGACTAGCGACTACAATGAGCAGTTCTTC. Its protein is CASRTSDYNEQFF.

This chain connects TRBV5-1 to TRBJ2-1; TRBD1 aligns across 8 bases. V was pared by 2 bases and J by 0 bases, with 19 bases of the junction left unmatched. Germline CDR1 and CDR2: SGHRS and YFSETQ. This CDR3 has 21 residues. The CDR3 region is CASSFYSGQGLGPSSYNEQFF. Written as DNA, the CDR3 is TGCGCCAGCAGCTTCTATTCAGGACAGGGATTAGGCCCTAGCTCCTACAATGAGCAGTTCTTC.

The chain joins TRBV5-1 to TRBJ1-2, with D possibly being TRBD1 (6 bases). The CDR3 is 18 residues long. V was cut by 7 bases and J by 4 bases, with 29 bases left in between. The germline V gene has CDR1 SGHRS and CDR2 YFSETQ. The chain's CDR3 is CASSRGFKHEVRTYGYTF. CDR3 nucleotides: TGCGCCAGCTCTAGGGGGTTTAAGCATGAAGTTCGAACCTATGGCTACACCTTC.

V is TRBV27 and J is TRBJ2-1; the D is unclear. The CDR3 contains 14 residues. CDR1 is MNHEY, CDR2 SMNVEV, per germline (reference sequence). Deletions cut 2 bases from V and 8 bases from J, with 13 bases between. For the CDR3, the DNA is TGTGCCAGCAGTTTAAGCAGGTTTAAGGATGAGCAGTTCTTC. Its protein is CASSLSRFKDEQFF.

The J gene is TRBJ2-7, the V gene TRBV7-6; 8 nucleotides align to TRBD1. J gave up 7 bases and V 0 bases, and 14 bases lay outside the gene matches. The CDR3 contains 17 residues. CDR1 SGHVS and CDR2 FNYEAQ come from the germline V gene. This CDR3 is CASSLADLAGGAGEQYF. For the CDR3, the DNA is TGTGCCAGCAGCTTAGCTGATCTGGCAGGGGGCGCGGGGGAGCAGTACTTC.